A selection of T cell receptor beta chains follows, all from one sample in a study of a mutant IDH1 vaccine in newly diagnosed glioma. The data were produced by immunoSEQ multiplex PCR, yet TCRdb's version contains in-frame clones alone and is incomplete. The sample lists more than 50,000 clones, approximately 89% occurring once. No antigens are known for them. The sample was PBMCs, taken from a glioma patient whose treatment included an IDH1 peptide vaccine. The receptors shown here come from a man aged 35 to 55 with glioma. Each CDR3 is given with its conserved first and last residue. The D gene is left open where the match is weak. Clone size, where shown, is once, few, many, or a class for clones that have expanded.

TRBD2 TRBJ2-7 13 TRBV10-3 - CAISQTSGGKSLF TGTGCCATCAGCCAGACTAGCGGGGGAAAGTCATTGTTC
- TRBJ1-3 13 TRBV2 - CASRGYSGNTIYF TGTGCCAGCAGAGGATACTCTGGAAACACCATATATTTT
- TRBJ1-2 12 TRBV5-6 - CASSLVPGGYTF TGTGCCAGCAGCTTGGTTCCTGGGGGCTACACCTTC
- TRBJ1-1 15 TRBV6-5 - CASSYGTGANTEAFF TGTGCCAGCAGTTACGGGACCGGAGCGAACACTGAAGCTTTCTTT
- TRBJ1-2 16 TRBV7-2 - CASSPSGGNRNYGYTF TGTGCCAGCAGCCCTAGTGGGGGTAATAGGAACTATGGCTACACCTTC
- TRBJ2-3 14 TRBV2 - CASRVAVQTDTQYF TGTGCCAGCAGGGTAGCGGTGCAAACAGATACGCAGTATTTT
- TRBJ1-2 13 TRBV5-6 - CASAVGGYYGYTF TGTGCCAGCGCTGTTGGGGGGTACTATGGCTACACCTTC
TRBD1 TRBJ2-1 15 TRBV5-3 - CARSLEGDRDNEQFF TGTGCCAGAAGCTTGGAGGGGGACAGAGACAATGAGCAGTTCTTC
- TRBJ2-1 18 TRBV9 - CASSGSVSGSFSYNEQFF TGTGCCAGCAGTGGTAGTGTCTCGGGGTCTTTCTCCTACAATGAGCAGTTCTTC
TRBD1 TRBJ1-1 16 TRBV5-6 - CASSFGAGGGNTEAFF TGTGCCAGCAGCTTCGGGGCAGGGGGAGGCAACACTGAAGCTTTCTTT
- TRBJ1-5 16 TRBV7-2 - CASSSDAGAWVAPQHF TGTGCCAGCAGCTCAGATGCCGGCGCCTGGGTCGCGCCCCAGCATTTT
- TRBJ2-3 14 TRBV7-8 once CASSLEEGSDTQYF TGTGCCAGCAGCTTAGAGGAGGGGTCAGATACGCAGTATTTT
- TRBJ2-7 13 TRBV7-2 - CASSHGSTYEQYF TGTGCCAGCAGCCATGGATCCACCTACGAGCAGTACTTC
- TRBJ1-6 14 TRBV30 few CAYATGINNSPLHF TGTGCCTATGCAACCGGGATAAATAATTCACCCCTCCACTTT
TRBD2 TRBJ2-3 15 TRBV28 - CASSFGLAGMDTQYF TGTGCCAGCAGTTTCGGTCTAGCGGGAATGGATACGCAGTATTTT
- TRBJ1-3 14 TRBV2 - CASNFRQEGNTIYF TGTGCCAGCAACTTCAGGCAGGAGGGAAACACCATATATTTT
TRBD1 TRBJ2-7 16 TRBV5-6 - CASSLASTGVSYEQYF TGTGCCAGCAGCTTGGCCTCGACAGGGGTCTCCTACGAGCAGTACTTC
- TRBJ2-2 13 TRBV9 - CASSFGTDGGVFF TGTGCCAGCAGCTTCGGGACCGATGGAGGGGTGTTTTTT
- TRBJ1-2 9 TRBV29-1 - CSVDTNSAF TGCAGCGTTGATACCAACTCGGCCTTC
- TRBJ1-1 12 TRBV10-1 - CASSRGSSEAFF TGCGCCAGCAGTCGGGGGTCATCGGAAGCTTTCTTT
- TRBJ1-5 17 TRBV7-6 - CASSLRAGVLEAQPQHF TGTGCCAGCAGCCTCAGGGCAGGGGTGTTAGAAGCTCAGCCCCAGCATTTT
- TRBJ2-5 13 TRBV29-1 - CSVDRDTQETQYF TGCAGCGTAGACCGGGACACCCAAGAGACCCAGTACTTC